The text below deals with one TCR beta chain. The antigen is not known. These data are taken from a study of CD4 T cells in relation to SARS-CoV-2 and coronaviruses. In the study overall: After less than 11 days of antigen culture, PBMC TCR beta CDR3s were sequenced. The restricting HLA molecule for shared crossreactive spike epitopes was mapped.

Germline V gene sequence: CDR1 SGHDN, CDR2 FVKESK. After removal of 3 bases from V and 4 bases from J, the junction contained 16 bases not matched to a gene. The CDR3 is made up of 20 amino acids. Assay used: immunoSEQ multiplex PCR; TCRdb lists only in-frame clones, some missing. Of some 40,000 clones listed, over 70% were seen once; the top ten hold about a fifth. Study outcomes and limitations: According to naive versus memory sequencing, detected responses are memory recall, not newly primed.

For approximately 10 days, some 9.7 x 10^4 sorted CD4+ cells grew with T cell-depleted PBMCs and CEF. The source is an adult with COVID-19. The chain uses TRBV14 and TRBJ2-5; 14 bases fit TRBD2. The sample taken for sequencing was memory CD4+ T cells from PBMCs, cultured in vitro. The CDR3 here is CASSHWRGTSGRRGGETQYF. DNA for the CDR3: TGTGCCAGCAGCCACTGGAGAGGGACTAGCGGGAGACGTGGAGGAGAGACCCAGTACTTC.